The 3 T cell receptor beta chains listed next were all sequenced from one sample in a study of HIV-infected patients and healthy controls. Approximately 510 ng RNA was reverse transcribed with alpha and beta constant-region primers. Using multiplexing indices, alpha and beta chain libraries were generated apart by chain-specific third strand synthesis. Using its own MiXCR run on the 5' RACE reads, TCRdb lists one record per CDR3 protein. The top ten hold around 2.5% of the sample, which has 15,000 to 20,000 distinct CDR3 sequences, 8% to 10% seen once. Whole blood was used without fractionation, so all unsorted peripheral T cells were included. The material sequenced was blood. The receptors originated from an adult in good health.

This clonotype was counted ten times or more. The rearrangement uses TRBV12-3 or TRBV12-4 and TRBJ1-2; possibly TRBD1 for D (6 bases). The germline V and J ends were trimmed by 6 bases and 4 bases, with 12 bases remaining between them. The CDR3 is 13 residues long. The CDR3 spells CASSPRQAYGYTF. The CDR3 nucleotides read TGTGCCAGCAGCCCAAGACAGGCCTATGGCTACACCTTC.

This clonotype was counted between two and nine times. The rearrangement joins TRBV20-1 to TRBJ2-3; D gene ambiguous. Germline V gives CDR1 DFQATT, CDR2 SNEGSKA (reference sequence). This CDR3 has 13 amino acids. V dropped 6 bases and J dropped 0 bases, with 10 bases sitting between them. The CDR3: CSAPLSSTDTQYF. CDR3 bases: TGCAGTGCCCCTCTTTCTAGCACAGATACGCAGTATTTT.

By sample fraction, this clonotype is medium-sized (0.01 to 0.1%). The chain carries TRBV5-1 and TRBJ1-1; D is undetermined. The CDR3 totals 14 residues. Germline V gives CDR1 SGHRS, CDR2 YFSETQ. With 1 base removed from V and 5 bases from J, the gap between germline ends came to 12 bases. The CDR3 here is CASSLTGRETEAFF. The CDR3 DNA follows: TGCGCCAGCAGCTTGACCGGGAGGGAGACTGAAGCTTTCTTT. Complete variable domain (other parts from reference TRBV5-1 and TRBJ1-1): KAGVTQTPRYLIKTRGQQVTLSCSPISGHRSVSWYQQTPGQGLQFLFEYFSETQRNKGNFPGRFSGRQFSNSRSEMNVSTLELGDSALYLCASSLTGRETEAFFGQGTRLTVV.